The T cell receptor (beta chain) under discussion was sequenced for a study of cytomegalovirus exposure and HLA in healthy donors. The V gene end was trimmed by 6 bases and the J gene end by 6 bases; junction bases not matched to a gene: 7. CDR1 and CDR2 from the germline V gene are MDHEN and SYDVKM. This CDR3 has 13 residues. Clones were sequenced by immunoSEQ multiplex PCR, and TCRdb holds only the in-frame ones, with some missing. The sample records about 200,000 clones, about 91% being singletons. The sample comprised PBMCs. The J gene is TRBJ2-7, the V gene TRBV28; 8 nucleotides agree with TRBD1. This sequence was found in a young woman in good health and CMV-seronegative. The CDR3 region has the DNA TGTGCCAGCAGCCTACTCAGGGGGCGCGAGCAGTACTTC. Translating it yields CASSLLRGREQYF.